The 23 T cell receptor beta chains given below trace back to one sample, sequenced in a study of cytomegalovirus exposure and HLA in healthy donors. The PCR ran on 60 Vbeta and 13 Jbeta primers. Repertoires were generated with immunoSEQ multiplex PCR, while TCRdb's copy carries only in-frame clones and drops some. This sample carries about 62,000 clones, about 90% of them seen once, and the ten largest clones take approximately 1.4%. The specimen sequenced was PBMCs. The receptors were sampled from a man younger than 30 in good health and CMV-seronegative.

The chain is built from TRBV7-2 and TRBJ1-5, with TRBD1 matching 7 bases. Germline V CDR1 and CDR2: SGHTA, FQGNSA. With V trimmed by 4 bases and J by 6 bases, 6 bases remained unmatched. The CDR3 runs to 14 residues. CDR3 nucleotide sequence: TGTGCCAGCAGCTACGACAGGGAAGGTCAGCCCCAGCATTTT. Translating it yields CASSYDREGQPQHF.

In its sample, this clone was seen a few times. The chain has TRBV10-3 and TRBJ1-1; D is possibly TRBD1 (6 bases). The CDR3 is 14 residues long. The germline V and J ends were trimmed by 6 bases and 4 bases, with 15 bases remaining between them. CDR1 and CDR2 from the germline V gene are ENHRY and SYGVKD. The CDR3: CAISTGTDGTEAFF. In nucleotides, the CDR3 is TGTGCCATCAGCACAGGGACCGATGGCACTGAAGCTTTCTTT.

As concerns this clone: Its ends do not fully match the called genes, so a read error is possible. The rearrangement uses TRBV7-7 and TRBJ1-5; 9 bases map to TRBD1. The CDR3 contains 14 residues. In germline, CDR1 is SSHAT, CDR2 FNYEAQ (reference sequence). CDR3 in DNA: TGTGCTAGCAGTACCGGGACAGGGAATCAGCCCCAGCATTTT. The encoded protein is CASSTGTGNQPQHF.

The rearrangement uses TRBV9 and TRBJ1-2, with 7 bases aligning to TRBD1. The CDR3 has 15 amino acids. Germline CDR1 is SGDLS and CDR2 is YYNGEE. V shed 3 bases, J shed 7 bases, and the junction held 12 bases outside the gene matches. This chain's CDR3 is CASSGDYGQVGGYTF. As DNA, the CDR3 is TGTGCCAGCAGCGGGGATTATGGACAGGTCGGTGGCTACACCTTC. Full variable domain (rest looked up from reference TRBV9 and TRBJ1-2): DSGVTQTPKHLITATGQRVTLRCSPRSGDLSVYWYQQSLDQGLQFLIQYYNGEERAKGNILERFSAQQFPDLHSELNLSSLELGDSALYFCASSGDYGQVGGYTFGSGTRLTVV.

This clone was seen once. The rearrangement links TRBV11-3 to TRBJ2-5, with D possibly being TRBD2 (6 bases). CDR1 is SGHNT, CDR2 YENEEA, per germline. V was cut by 1 base and J by 3 bases, with 9 bases left in between. This CDR3 spans 14 amino acids. The CDR3 region has the DNA TGTGCCAGCAGCTTAGGGCGGGAAGAAGAGACCCAGTACTTC. This gives the protein CASSLGREEETQYF.

CDR3 in DNA: TGTGCCAGCAGCCACCAGGACAGGGGTCTCGAGCAGTACTTC. Translated: CASSHQDRGLEQYF. V is TRBV7-9 and J is TRBJ2-7, with 9 bases aligning to TRBD1. This CDR3 comprises 14 residues. Germline V gene lookup returns CDR1 SEHNR and CDR2 FQNEAQ (reference sequence). With 5 bases clipped from V and 6 bases from J, the junction kept 8 bases outside the gene matches.

The chain couples TRBV4-1 to TRBJ2-7; D is possibly TRBD1 (7 bases). The V and J ends lost 2 bases and 1 base respectively, with 15 bases between them. This CDR3 has 16 amino acids. Germline V gives CDR1 MGHRA, CDR2 YSYEKL. The CDR3 region has the DNA TGCGCCAGCAGCCAACAGGCAGGGGGGTTGTCCTACGAGCAGTACTTC. Amino acid sequence: CASSQQAGGLSYEQYF.

This chain connects TRBV5-1 to TRBJ2-7; 8 bases align to TRBD1. The V gene end was trimmed by 2 bases and the J gene end by 4 bases; junction bases not matched to a gene: 5. Germline V gene data show CDR1 as SGHRS and CDR2 as YFSETQ. The CDR3 contains 14 residues. CDR3 coding DNA: TGCGCCAGCAGCTTATACAGGGGGAGTTACGAGCAGTACTTC. Protein sequence: CASSLYRGSYEQYF.

The rearrangement uses TRBV6-1 and TRBJ1-1; D might be TRBD1 (5 bases). The CDR3 extends over 15 amino acids. From germline, CDR1 is MNHNS and CDR2 SASEGT. V shed 8 bases and J shed 4 bases, with 20 bases lying between them. The CDR3 here is CASQPLNGGGTEAFF. DNA of the CDR3: TGTGCCAGCCAGCCGCTTAACGGGGGAGGCACTGAAGCTTTCTTT.

The sample holds one count of this clone. The gene calls are TRBV19 and TRBJ1-2, with TRBD1 matching 7 bases. Germline CDR1 is LNHDA and CDR2 is SQIVND (reference sequence). Germline trimming cut 6 bases from V and 4 bases from J; bases unmatched to any gene: 8. This CDR3 has 14 amino acids. Written as DNA, the CDR3 is TGTGCCAGTAGCCACCTCGACAGGGTCTATGGCTACACCTTC. This encodes CASSHLDRVYGYTF.

CDR3 protein: CASSLAGSNQPQHF. Here the CDR3 DNA reads TGCGCCAGCAGCTTGGCGGGGAGCAATCAGCCCCAGCATTTT. This sequence joins TRBV5-1 and TRBJ1-5; D gene ambiguous. This CDR3 spans 14 amino acids. V was pared by 0 bases and J by 1 base, with 5 bases between. Germline loops: CDR1 SGHRS, CDR2 YFSETQ.

The CDR3 sequence: CASSLGGTGAYEQYF. The CDR3 bases are TGCGCCAGCAGCTTGGGGGGGACAGGAGCCTACGAGCAGTACTTC. The V call is TRBV5-1, the J call TRBJ2-7; TRBD1 aligns across 8 bases. The CDR3 loop spans 15 amino acids. Germline V gene sequence: CDR1 SGHRS, CDR2 YFSETQ. V lost 0 bases to trimming and J lost 2 bases; unmatched junction nucleotides: 4.

The chain employs TRBV27 and TRBJ1-5; D unclear. The CDR3 is 13 residues long. V gave up 6 bases and J gave up 2 bases, with 8 bases separating them. Germline lookup yields CDR1 MNHEY and CDR2 SMNVEV (reference sequence). DNA for the CDR3: TGTGCCAGCAGACGCCGGGGCAATCAGCCCCAGCATTTT. Its translation: CASRRRGNQPQHF.

CDR3 sequence: CASSQEETGYSPLHF. The CDR3 bases are TGTGCCAGCAGCCAAGAGGAGACAGGGTATTCACCCCTCCACTTT. This rearrangement joins TRBV14 to TRBJ1-6; 7 bases match TRBD1. Per the germline V gene, CDR1 is SGHDN and CDR2 is FVKESK. The V and J ends lost 0 bases and 8 bases, in that order; junction bases with no gene match: 4. The CDR3 has 15 amino acids.

This sequence joins TRBV13 and TRBJ2-3; TRBD2 agrees at 13 bases. The CDR3 is 15 amino acids. Trimming took 5 bases from V and 4 from J; bases not matched to a gene: 3. The germline V gene has CDR1 PRHDT and CDR2 FYEKMQ (reference sequence). CDR3: CASSITSGGADTQYF. As DNA, the CDR3 is TGTGCCAGCAGCATAACTAGCGGGGGGGCAGATACGCAGTATTTT.

The CDR3 nucleotides read TGTGCCAGCAGCTTAGAAACTAGCGGGGGGCCGGATACGCAGTATTTT. It translates to CASSLETSGGPDTQYF. V and J are TRBV7-8 and TRBJ2-3, with 12 bases that match TRBD2. Germline CDR1 is SGHVS and CDR2 is FQNEAQ. The junction had 5 bases not matched to a gene; V was cut back by 1 base and J by 6 bases. The CDR3 consists of 16 residues. The full variable domain, with the rest looked up from reference TRBV7-8 and TRBJ2-3, is GAGVSQSPRYKVAKRGQDVALRCDPISGHVSLFWYQQALGQGPEFLTYFQNEAQLDKSGLPSDRFFAERPEGSVSTLKIQRTQQEDSAVYLCASSLETSGGPDTQYFGPGTRLTVL.

This clone was counted only a few times. Other nucleotide sequences in the sample specify the same CDR3. V usage is TRBV5-4 and J usage is TRBJ2-7; 7 positions match TRBD2. The CDR3 runs 14 residues. Germline loops: CDR1 SGHNT, CDR2 YYREEE (reference sequence). J lost 3 bases, V lost 0 bases, and 3 bases had no gene match. CDR3 protein: CASSLAGGIYEQYF. Here the CDR3 DNA reads TGTGCCAGCAGCTTGGCGGGGGGAATCTACGAGCAGTACTTC.

This clone was counted a single time. V gene TRBV27 combines with J gene TRBJ2-3, with D maybe TRBD2 (6 bases). The CDR3 totals 14 residues. The V gene's germline CDR1 is MNHEY and CDR2 SMNVEV (reference sequence). V lost 6 bases and J 2 bases, leaving 12 bases between the germline ends. The CDR3 DNA is TGTGCCAGCAGGCCTTCGGGGGTCACAGATACGCAGTATTTT. Amino acid sequence: CASRPSGVTDTQYF.

This clone turned up a few times. This sequence joins TRBV18 and TRBJ1-1; 7 nucleotides line up with TRBD1. This CDR3 is 11 amino acids long. V gave up 5 bases and J gave up 8 bases; unmatched junction bases: 2. The germline CDR1 and CDR2 sequences are KGHSH and LQKENI. The CDR3 sequence is CASSADREAFF. The CDR3 DNA reads TGTGCCAGCTCAGCGGACAGGGAAGCTTTCTTT.

The chain combines TRBV27 with TRBJ1-1, with D perhaps matching TRBD1 (6 bases). CDR1 MNHEY and CDR2 SMNVEV come from the germline V gene (reference sequence). V was clipped by 6 bases and J by 1 base, with 6 bases between them. This CDR3 is built from 12 residues. CDR3 nucleotide sequence: TGTGCCAGCAGAGGGGGGAACACTGAAGCTTTCTTT. Its translation is CASRGGNTEAFF.

The genes are TRBV15 and TRBJ2-7; possibly TRBD2 for D (6 bases). The CDR3 has 16 amino acids. The V end lost 1 base, the J end lost 2 bases, and 15 bases lay between the germline ends. CDR1 LNHNV and CDR2 YYDKDF come from the germline V gene (reference sequence). In DNA form, the CDR3 reads TGTGCCACCAGCAGAGTCCCCGGGGGACTCGCCTACGAGCAGTACTTC. Translated: CATSRVPGGLAYEQYF.

The genes are TRBV10-3 and TRBJ2-2; D is unclear. With 1 base removed from V and 4 bases from J, the gap between germline ends came to 7 bases. Per germline, CDR1 ENHRY and CDR2 SYGVKD. The CDR3 consists of 14 residues. The CDR3 sequence is CAISEYHITGELFF. CDR3 in DNA: TGTGCCATCAGTGAGTACCACATCACCGGGGAGCTGTTTTTT.

The rearrangement uses TRBV6-5 and TRBJ2-5, with 8 nucleotides matching TRBD2. With V trimmed by 2 bases and J by 5 bases, 7 bases remained unmatched. Looked up from germline, CDR1 is MNHEY and CDR2 is SVGAGI. The CDR3 is made up of 15 amino acids. The CDR3 coding sequence is TGTGCCAGCAGTTACCTCGCGGGGGGAAAGGAGACCCAGTACTTC. Translated, it gives CASSYLAGGKETQYF.